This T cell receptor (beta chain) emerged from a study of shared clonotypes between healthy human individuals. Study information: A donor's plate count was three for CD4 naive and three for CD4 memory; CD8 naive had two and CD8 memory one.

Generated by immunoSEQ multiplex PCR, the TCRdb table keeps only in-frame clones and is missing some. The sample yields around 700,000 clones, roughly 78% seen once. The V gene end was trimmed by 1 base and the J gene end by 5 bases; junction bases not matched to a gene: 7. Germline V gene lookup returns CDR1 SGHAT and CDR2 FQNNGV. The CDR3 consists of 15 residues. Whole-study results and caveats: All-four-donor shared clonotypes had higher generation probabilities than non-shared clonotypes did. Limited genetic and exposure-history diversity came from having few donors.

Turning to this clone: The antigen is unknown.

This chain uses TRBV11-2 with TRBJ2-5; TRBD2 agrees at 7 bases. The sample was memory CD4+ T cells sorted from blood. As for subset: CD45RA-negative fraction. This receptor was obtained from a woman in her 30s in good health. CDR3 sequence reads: CASSLARGGRETQYF. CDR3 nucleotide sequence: TGTGCCAGCAGCTTAGCTAGGGGAGGGAGGGAGACCCAGTACTTC.